This T cell receptor beta chain was recorded in a study of long-term antiretroviral therapy in people with HIV. Study-wide background: Earliest sampling preceded the 2015 immediate-ART recommendation by about a decade. Study-wide findings and caveats: Collection spanned 2004 to 2017; ART regimens may be less effective than current ones. Dominant in the repertoire at all time points were clones expanded before ART.

This clone appeared a few times. The target antigen is unknown. Treatment for every participant with HIV took place in the United States. Germline lookup yields CDR1 GTSNPN and CDR2 SVGIG (reference sequence). This CDR3 comprises 12 residues. Trimming left V 0 bases short and J 1 base short, with 3 bases between. It was version v3.0 of the immunoSEQ assay that was run at survey level. Method: immunoSEQ multiplex PCR; TCRdb's copy keeps in-frame clones and lacks some. The sample contains about 25,000 clones, about 80% of which appear only once. This receptor was identified in a woman in her thirties or forties with HIV. The V call is TRBV30, the J call TRBJ1-1; unclear D gene. The sequencing here drew on unsorted PBMCs, taken 1.1 years before starting antiretroviral therapy. CDR3: CAWSVKNTEAFF. CDR3 DNA sequence: TGTGCCTGGAGTGTGAAGAACACTGAAGCTTTCTTT.